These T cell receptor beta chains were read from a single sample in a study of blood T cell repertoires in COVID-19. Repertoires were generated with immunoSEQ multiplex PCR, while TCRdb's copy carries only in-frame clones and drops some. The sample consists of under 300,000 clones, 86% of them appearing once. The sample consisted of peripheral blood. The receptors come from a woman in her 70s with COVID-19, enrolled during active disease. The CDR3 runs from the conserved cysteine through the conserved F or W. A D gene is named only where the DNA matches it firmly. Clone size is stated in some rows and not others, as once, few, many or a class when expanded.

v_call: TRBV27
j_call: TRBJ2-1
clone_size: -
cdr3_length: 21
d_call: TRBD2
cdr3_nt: TGTGCCAGCAGTTTATCTTTACCCGGGACTAGCGGGGGGGCCCTCTACAATGAGCAGTTCTTC
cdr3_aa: CASSLSLPGTSGGALYNEQFF

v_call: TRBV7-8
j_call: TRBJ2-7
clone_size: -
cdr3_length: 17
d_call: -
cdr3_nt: TGTGCCAGCAGCCTACCGACAGGCCTGACCAGCTCCTACGAGCAGTACTTC
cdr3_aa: CASSLPTGLTSSYEQYF

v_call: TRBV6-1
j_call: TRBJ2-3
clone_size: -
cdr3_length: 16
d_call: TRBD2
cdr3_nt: TGTGCCAGCAGTGAAAGGCGGGGGGTAAGCACAGATACGCAGTATTTT
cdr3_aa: CASSERRGVSTDTQYF

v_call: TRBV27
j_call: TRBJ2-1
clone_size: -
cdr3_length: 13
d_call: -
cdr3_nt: TGTGCCACTTCGACAGGCACCTACAATGAGCAGTTCTTC
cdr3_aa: CATSTGTYNEQFF

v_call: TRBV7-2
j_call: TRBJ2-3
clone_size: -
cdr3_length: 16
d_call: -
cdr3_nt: TGTGCCAGCAGCTTAGTCATAAGGACTTTCACAGATACGCAGTATTTT
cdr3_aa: CASSLVIRTFTDTQYF

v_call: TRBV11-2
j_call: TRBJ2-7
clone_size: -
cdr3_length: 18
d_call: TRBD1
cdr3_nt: TGTGCCAGCAGCTTAGCCCTAACCAGACAGGGGTGGGGCTACGAGCAGTACTTC
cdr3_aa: CASSLALTRQGWGYEQYF

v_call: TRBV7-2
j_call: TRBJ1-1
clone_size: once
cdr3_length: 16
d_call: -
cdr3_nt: TGTGCCAGCACCCCTCCCGGGAGCGTAGCGAACACTGAAGCTTTCTTT
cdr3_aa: CASTPPGSVANTEAFF

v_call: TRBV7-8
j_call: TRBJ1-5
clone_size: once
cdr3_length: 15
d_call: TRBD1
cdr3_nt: TGTGCCAGCAGCCGTGACAGGGCCCTCAATCAGCCCCAGCATTTT
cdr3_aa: CASSRDRALNQPQHF

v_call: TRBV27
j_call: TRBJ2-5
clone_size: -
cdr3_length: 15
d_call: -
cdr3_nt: TGTGCCAGCAGCCGAGCCCCCAGGGAACTAGAGACCCAGTACTTC
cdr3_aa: CASSRAPRELETQYF

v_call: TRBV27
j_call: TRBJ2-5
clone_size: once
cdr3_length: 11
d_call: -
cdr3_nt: TGTGCCAGCAGTTATGGCGAGACCCAGTACTTC
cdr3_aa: CASSYGETQYF

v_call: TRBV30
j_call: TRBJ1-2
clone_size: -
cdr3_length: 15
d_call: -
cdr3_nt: TGTGCCCGCATGCAAGATTACAGGGACCTCTATGGCTACACCTTC
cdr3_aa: CARMQDYRDLYGYTF

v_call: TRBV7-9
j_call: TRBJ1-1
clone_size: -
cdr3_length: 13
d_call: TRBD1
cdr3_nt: TGTGCCAGCAGTTGGGACAGCAAAACTGAAGCTTTCTTT
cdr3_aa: CASSWDSKTEAFF

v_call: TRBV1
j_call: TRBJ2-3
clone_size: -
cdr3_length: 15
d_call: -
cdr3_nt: TGCACCAGCAGCCAAGCGGGAGTATTGTCTGATACGCAGTATTTT
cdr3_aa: CTSSQAGVLSDTQYF

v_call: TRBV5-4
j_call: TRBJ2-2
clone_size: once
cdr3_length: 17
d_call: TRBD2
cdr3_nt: TGTGCCAGCAGTCCCGGGACTAGCGGGGGGAGGACCGGGGAGCTGTTTTTT
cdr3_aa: CASSPGTSGGRTGELFF

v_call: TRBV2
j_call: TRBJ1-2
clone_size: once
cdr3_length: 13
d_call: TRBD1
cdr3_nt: TGTGCCAGCAGTGACAGGGGGTTCTATGGCTACACCTTC
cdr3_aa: CASSDRGFYGYTF

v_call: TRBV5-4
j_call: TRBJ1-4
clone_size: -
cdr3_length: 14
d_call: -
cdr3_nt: TGTGCCAGCACCTCGAGGGAAGAAAATGAAAAACTGTTTTTT
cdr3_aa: CASTSREENEKLFF

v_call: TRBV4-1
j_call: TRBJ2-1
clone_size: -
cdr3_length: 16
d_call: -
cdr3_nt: TGCGCCAGCAGCCACCCTGCCGTGAGCGCCTACAATGAGCAGTTCTTC
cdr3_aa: CASSHPAVSAYNEQFF

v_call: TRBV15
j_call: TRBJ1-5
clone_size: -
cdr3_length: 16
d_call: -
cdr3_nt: TGTGCCACCAGAAACCAAAGGGAGGGAAGCGATCAGCCCCAGCATTTT
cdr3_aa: CATRNQREGSDQPQHF

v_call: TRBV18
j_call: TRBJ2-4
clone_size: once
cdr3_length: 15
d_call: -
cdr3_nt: TGTGCCAGCTCACCACGAGGTGTAGCCAAAAACATTCAGTACTTC
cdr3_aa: CASSPRGVAKNIQYF

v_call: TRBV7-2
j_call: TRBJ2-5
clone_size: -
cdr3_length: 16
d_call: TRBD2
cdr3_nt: TGTGCCAGCAGCTTAGTCGCCGGCGGGGGGGCCGAGACCCAGTACTTC
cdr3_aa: CASSLVAGGGAETQYF

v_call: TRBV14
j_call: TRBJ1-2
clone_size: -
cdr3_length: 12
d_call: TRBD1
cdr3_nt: TGTGCCAGCAGAGGGGACAGTTATGGCTACACCTTC
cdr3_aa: CASRGDSYGYTF

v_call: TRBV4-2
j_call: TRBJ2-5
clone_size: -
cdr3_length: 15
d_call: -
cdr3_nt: TGTGCCAGCAGCCAAGATTGGTCAGGTCAAGAGACCCAGTACTTC
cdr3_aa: CASSQDWSGQETQYF

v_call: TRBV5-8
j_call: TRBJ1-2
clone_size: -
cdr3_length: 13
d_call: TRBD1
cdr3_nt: TGTGCCAGCAGCGCGGGACAGCTCTATGGCTACACCTTC
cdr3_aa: CASSAGQLYGYTF

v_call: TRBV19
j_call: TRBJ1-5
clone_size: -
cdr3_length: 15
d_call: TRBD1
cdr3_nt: TGTGCCAGTAGAACCGGACAGGCGAGCAATCAGCCCCAGCATTTT
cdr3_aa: CASRTGQASNQPQHF

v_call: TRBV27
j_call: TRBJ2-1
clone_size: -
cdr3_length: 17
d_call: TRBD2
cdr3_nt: TGTGCCAGCAGTTTATCGAGTCTAGCGGGGCTTTACAATGAGCAGTTCTTC
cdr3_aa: CASSLSSLAGLYNEQFF

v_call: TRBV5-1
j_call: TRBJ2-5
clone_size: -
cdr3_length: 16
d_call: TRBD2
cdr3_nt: TGCGCCAGCATCCAAAGTGTAGCGGGGGGGCCGGAGACCCAGTACTTC
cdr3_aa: CASIQSVAGGPETQYF

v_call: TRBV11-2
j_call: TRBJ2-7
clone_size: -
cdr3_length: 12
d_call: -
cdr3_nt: TGTGCCAGCAGCCCTAGACAGGCTAAGCAGTACTTC
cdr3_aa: CASSPRQAKQYF

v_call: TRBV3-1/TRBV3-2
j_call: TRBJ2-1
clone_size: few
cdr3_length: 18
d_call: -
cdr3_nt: TGTGCCAGCAGCGGTCGGGATCGGCGCAAGAGCTCCTACAATGAGCAGTTCTTC
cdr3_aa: CASSGRDRRKSSYNEQFF

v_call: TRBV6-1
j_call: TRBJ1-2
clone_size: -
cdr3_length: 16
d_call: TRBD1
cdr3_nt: TGTGCCAGCAGTGAAGATTGGACAGGGGGTTTCTATGGCTACACCTTC
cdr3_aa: CASSEDWTGGFYGYTF